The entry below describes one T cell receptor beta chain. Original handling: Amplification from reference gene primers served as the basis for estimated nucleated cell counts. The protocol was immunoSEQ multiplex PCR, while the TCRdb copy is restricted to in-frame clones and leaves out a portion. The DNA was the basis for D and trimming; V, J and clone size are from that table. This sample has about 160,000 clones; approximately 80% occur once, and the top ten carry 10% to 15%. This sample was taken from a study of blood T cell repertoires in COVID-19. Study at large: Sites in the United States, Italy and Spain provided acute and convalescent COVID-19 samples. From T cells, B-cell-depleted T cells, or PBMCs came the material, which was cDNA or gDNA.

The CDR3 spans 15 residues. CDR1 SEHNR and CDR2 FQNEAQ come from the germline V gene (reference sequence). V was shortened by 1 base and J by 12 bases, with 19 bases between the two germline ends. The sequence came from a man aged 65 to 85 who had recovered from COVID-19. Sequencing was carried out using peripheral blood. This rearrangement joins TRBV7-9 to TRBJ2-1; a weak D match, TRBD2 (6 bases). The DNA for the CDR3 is TGTGCCAGCAGCTTAGGCTCTAGCGTTTCTTATGGGCAGTTCTTC. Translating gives CASSLGSSVSYGQFF.